The rows below give T cell receptor beta chains drawn from one sample of a study of PD-1 blockade in classical Hodgkin lymphoma. The repertoire was sequenced with immunoSEQ multiplex PCR; TCRdb's copy has only in-frame clones and lacks some. The sample lists 99,000 or so clones; approximately 89% were seen once. The specimen comprised peripheral blood mononuclear cells (PBMCs), sampled before the fourth cycle of nivolumab. The source is a human donor with classical Hodgkin lymphoma. Both conserved end residues are part of each CDR3. Each record gives: D gene, J gene, V gene, clone size, CDR3 protein, CDR3 DNA. D genes are given only for firm matches. The size of a clone is reported for some rows only, either as once, few or many, or as a class for expanded clones.

D: TRBD2
J: TRBJ2-1
V: TRBV5-1
size: .
CDR3: CASSLDASGSVTEQFF
DNA: TGCGCCAGCAGCTTGGATGCTAGCGGGAGTGTAACTGAGCAGTTCTTC

D: TRBD1
J: TRBJ1-2
V: TRBV30
size: .
CDR3: CAWTFKDRDVTGYTF
DNA: TGTGCCTGGACCTTCAAGGACAGGGATGTGACAGGCTACACCTTC

D: .
J: TRBJ2-1
V: TRBV5-1
size: .
CDR3: CASSPGLDSYNEQFF
DNA: TGCGCCAGCAGCCCGGGATTAGACTCCTACAATGAGCAGTTCTTC

D: .
J: TRBJ1-1
V: TRBV5-4
size: few
CDR3: CASSQLLGRTEAFF
DNA: TGTGCCAGCAGCCAATTATTGGGCCGTACTGAAGCTTTCTTT

D: .
J: TRBJ2-3
V: TRBV28
size: .
CDR3: CASSPISVEDTQYF
DNA: TGTGCCAGCAGCCCCATAAGTGTGGAAGATACGCAGTATTTT

D: .
J: TRBJ2-2
V: TRBV2
size: .
CDR3: CASRETSNTGELFF
DNA: TGTGCCAGCCGAGAGACGTCGAACACCGGGGAGCTGTTTTTT

D: .
J: TRBJ1-1
V: TRBV6-5
size: .
CDR3: CASSYEGGSEAFF
DNA: TGTGCCAGCAGTTACGAGGGTGGTAGTGAAGCTTTCTTT

D: .
J: TRBJ1-1
V: TRBV30
size: .
CDR3: CAWSVTGDTEAFF
DNA: TGTGCCTGGAGTGTCACAGGCGACACTGAAGCTTTCTTT

D: TRBD1
J: TRBJ1-5
V: TRBV25-1
size: .
CDR3: CASRQGGLNQPQHF
DNA: TGTGCCAGCAGGCAGGGGGGACTCAATCAGCCCCAGCATTTT

D: TRBD1
J: TRBJ2-7
V: TRBV7-9
size: once
CDR3: CASSRQGEQYF
DNA: TGTGCCAGCAGCAGACAGGGAGAGCAGTACTTC

D: .
J: TRBJ2-5
V: TRBV2
size: .
CDR3: CASSEWQGAFRETQYF
DNA: TGTGCCAGCAGTGAATGGCAGGGAGCGTTTAGAGAGACCCAGTACTTC

D: .
J: TRBJ1-1
V: TRBV27
size: .
CDR3: CASSLYRDLNTEAFF
DNA: TGTGCCAGCAGTTTATATCGGGATTTGAACACTGAAGCTTTCTTT

D: TRBD2
J: TRBJ2-5
V: TRBV5-1
size: .
CDR3: CASSPGSGTLWETQYF
DNA: TGCGCCAGCAGCCCAGGGAGCGGGACTCTCTGGGAGACCCAGTACTTC

D: .
J: TRBJ2-7
V: TRBV4-1
size: .
CDR3: CASSPSQGPYEQYF
DNA: TGCGCCAGCAGCCCTTCACAGGGACCCTACGAGCAGTACTTC

D: TRBD2
J: TRBJ2-7
V: TRBV5-4
size: .
CDR3: CASSSAGGFYEQYF
DNA: TGTGCCAGCAGCTCCGCGGGGGGGTTCTACGAGCAGTACTTC

D: .
J: TRBJ1-2
V: TRBV27
size: .
CDR3: CASSFRVSGPNRFYGYTF
DNA: TGTGCCAGCAGTTTCCGGGTCAGTGGGCCAAACCGGTTCTATGGCTACACCTTC

D: .
J: TRBJ2-7
V: TRBV7-9
size: .
CDR3: CASSLAYNIVDEQYF
DNA: TGTGCCAGCAGCTTAGCGTATAATATCGTGGACGAGCAGTACTTC

D: .
J: TRBJ1-2
V: TRBV5-6
size: .
CDR3: CASSLLPDYGYTF
DNA: TGTGCCAGCAGCTTGTTACCGGATTATGGCTACACCTTC

D: TRBD1
J: TRBJ1-4
V: TRBV6-5
size: .
CDR3: CASSQGGVGEKLFF
DNA: TGTGCCAGCAGCCAGGGGGGCGTGGGTGAAAAACTGTTTTTT

D: .
J: TRBJ2-7
V: TRBV19
size: .
CDR3: CASSIERVSSYEQYF
DNA: TGTGCCAGTAGTATAGAGCGAGTTAGCTCCTACGAGCAGTACTTC

D: TRBD2
J: TRBJ2-3
V: TRBV29-1
size: .
CDR3: CSVEGGRVGTDTQYF
DNA: TGCAGCGTTGAAGGCGGGAGGGTTGGCACAGATACGCAGTATTTT

D: .
J: TRBJ2-6
V: TRBV4-3
size: .
CDR3: CASSQESGNSGANVLTF
DNA: TGCGCCAGCAGCCAAGAATCCGGAAACTCTGGGGCCAACGTCCTGACTTTC

D: .
J: TRBJ2-1
V: TRBV29-1
size: once
CDR3: CSVEEGRGLSYNEQFF
DNA: TGCAGCGTTGAAGAAGGGCGGGGTCTCTCCTACAATGAGCAGTTCTTC

D: TRBD2
J: TRBJ2-7
V: TRBV6-6
size: .
CDR3: CASSPNKLLAQQYF
DNA: TGTGCCAGCAGTCCAAACAAACTACTAGCGCAGCAGTACTTC

D: TRBD2
J: TRBJ2-7
V: TRBV11-2
size: .
CDR3: CASSQPKQTSGTWFEQYF
DNA: TGTGCCAGCAGCCAACCTAAACAAACTAGCGGGACGTGGTTCGAGCAGTACTTC

D: .
J: TRBJ1-5
V: TRBV4-1
size: .
CDR3: CASSPTGRNQPQHF
DNA: TGCGCCAGCAGCCCGACAGGACGAAATCAGCCCCAGCATTTT

D: .
J: TRBJ2-1
V: TRBV20-1
size: once
CDR3: CSASRGDEQFF
DNA: TGCAGTGCATCCCGAGGCGATGAGCAGTTCTTC

D: TRBD1
J: TRBJ1-2
V: TRBV5-1
size: .
CDR3: CASSKQTGGAGGYTF
DNA: TGCGCCAGCAGCAAGCAGACAGGGGGCGCGGGTGGCTACACCTTC

D: .
J: TRBJ2-2
V: TRBV7-9
size: .
CDR3: CASSASARSGELFF
DNA: TGTGCCAGCAGCGCATCCGCCCGATCCGGGGAGCTGTTTTTT

D: TRBD1
J: TRBJ2-1
V: TRBV5-1
size: .
CDR3: CASSLVGTGYNEQFF
DNA: TGCGCCAGCAGCTTGGTCGGGACAGGGTACAATGAGCAGTTCTTC

D: .
J: TRBJ1-1
V: TRBV7-2
size: .
CDR3: CASSHRGQGGTEAFF
DNA: TGTGCCAGCAGCCATAGAGGGCAGGGAGGTACTGAAGCTTTCTTT

D: .
J: TRBJ1-3
V: TRBV6-5
size: .
CDR3: CASSYRTAGNTIYF
DNA: TGTGCCAGCAGTTACCGAACTGCTGGAAACACCATATATTTT

D: .
J: TRBJ1-2
V: TRBV6-4
size: .
CDR3: CASSDSGRNGYTF
DNA: TGTGCCAGCAGTGATTCAGGGCGGAATGGCTACACCTTC

D: TRBD1
J: TRBJ1-3
V: TRBV28
size: .
CDR3: CASSEGTGRNTIYF
DNA: TGTGCCAGCAGTGAGGGGACAGGCCGAAACACCATATATTTT

D: TRBD1
J: TRBJ2-4
V: TRBV29-1
size: once
CDR3: CSVGQGLAKNIQYF
DNA: TGCAGCGTTGGACAGGGATTAGCCAAAAACATTCAGTACTTC

D: .
J: TRBJ2-1
V: TRBV4-3
size: .
CDR3: CASSQGVRGGIHNEQFF
DNA: TGCGCCAGCAGCCAAGGAGTTAGAGGTGGAATCCACAATGAGCAGTTCTTC

D: .
J: TRBJ2-3
V: TRBV5-1
size: .
CDR3: CASSFGGNPDTQYF
DNA: TGCGCCAGCAGCTTTGGGGGTAATCCGGATACGCAGTATTTT

D: .
J: TRBJ2-6
V: TRBV7-2
size: .
CDR3: CASSFLQGHPSGANVLTF
DNA: TGTGCCAGCAGCTTTCTCCAGGGTCACCCCTCTGGGGCCAACGTCCTGACTTTC

D: TRBD1
J: TRBJ1-2
V: TRBV30
size: once
CDR3: CAWSGTGARIWYGYTF
DNA: TGTGCCTGGAGTGGGACAGGGGCGCGAATCTGGTATGGCTACACCTTC

D: .
J: TRBJ1-2
V: TRBV6-1
size: .
CDR3: CASNPGWGHGYGYTF
DNA: TGTGCCAGCAACCCCGGCTGGGGGCATGGCTATGGCTACACCTTC

D: .
J: TRBJ1-5
V: TRBV2
size: .
CDR3: CASYGGANQPQHF
DNA: TGTGCCAGCTATGGTGGGGCCAATCAGCCCCAGCATTTT

D: .
J: TRBJ2-7
V: TRBV7-9
size: .
CDR3: CASSPFANPYEQYF
DNA: TGTGCCAGCAGCCCCTTTGCGAATCCCTACGAGCAGTACTTC

D: .
J: TRBJ1-3
V: TRBV5-1
size: .
CDR3: CASSLAAGVGNTIYF
DNA: TGCGCCAGCAGCTTGGCGGCGGGGGTAGGGAACACCATATATTTT

D: .
J: TRBJ1-2
V: TRBV7-9
size: .
CDR3: CASSSTVGQSNYGYTF
DNA: TGTGCCAGCAGCTCTACGGTCGGGCAGTCTAACTATGGCTACACCTTC

D: .
J: TRBJ1-5
V: TRBV6-1
size: .
CDR3: CASSGSVGGAAQPQHF
DNA: TGTGCCAGCAGTGGCTCGGTGGGGGGCGCGGCGCAGCCCCAGCATTTT

D: TRBD2
J: TRBJ2-7
V: TRBV30
size: .
CDR3: CAGRDGSYEQYF
DNA: TGTGCCGGGAGGGACGGATCCTACGAGCAGTACTTC

D: .
J: TRBJ1-2
V: TRBV20-1
size: .
CDR3: CSARADGYTF
DNA: TGCAGTGCTAGAGCCGATGGCTACACCTTC

D: TRBD2
J: TRBJ2-1
V: TRBV2
size: .
CDR3: CASMGLAGRNEQFF
DNA: TGTGCCAGCATGGGACTAGCGGGACGCAATGAGCAGTTCTTC

D: .
J: TRBJ2-7
V: TRBV10-3
size: .
CDR3: CAISDPGMGYEQYF
DNA: TGTGCCATCAGTGATCCAGGGATGGGTTACGAGCAGTACTTC

D: .
J: TRBJ2-7
V: TRBV6-5
size: .
CDR3: CASSYDLPGEQYF
DNA: TGTGCCAGCAGTTACGACCTCCCCGGCGAGCAGTACTTC

D: .
J: TRBJ1-1
V: TRBV5-1
size: .
CDR3: CASSRGQNTEAFF
DNA: TGCGCCAGCAGCCGTGGACAGAACACTGAAGCTTTCTTT

D: .
J: TRBJ2-7
V: TRBV21-1
size: .
CDR3: CASSVLKREGRNSSYEQYF
DNA: TGTGCCAGCAGCGTCTTAAAGCGGGAGGGCCGAAATAGCTCCTACGAGCAGTACTTC

D: .
J: TRBJ1-3
V: TRBV5-4
size: .
CDR3: CASSSYTGNTIYF
DNA: TGTGCCAGCAGCTCATACACTGGAAACACCATATATTTT

D: .
J: TRBJ1-4
V: TRBV5-5
size: .
CDR3: CASSISPGDDEKLFF
DNA: TGTGCCAGCAGCATCTCCCCAGGAGACGATGAAAAACTGTTTTTT

D: .
J: TRBJ2-2
V: TRBV15
size: .
CDR3: CATRDQDTGELFF
DNA: TGTGCCACCAGGGATCAGGACACCGGGGAGCTGTTTTTT